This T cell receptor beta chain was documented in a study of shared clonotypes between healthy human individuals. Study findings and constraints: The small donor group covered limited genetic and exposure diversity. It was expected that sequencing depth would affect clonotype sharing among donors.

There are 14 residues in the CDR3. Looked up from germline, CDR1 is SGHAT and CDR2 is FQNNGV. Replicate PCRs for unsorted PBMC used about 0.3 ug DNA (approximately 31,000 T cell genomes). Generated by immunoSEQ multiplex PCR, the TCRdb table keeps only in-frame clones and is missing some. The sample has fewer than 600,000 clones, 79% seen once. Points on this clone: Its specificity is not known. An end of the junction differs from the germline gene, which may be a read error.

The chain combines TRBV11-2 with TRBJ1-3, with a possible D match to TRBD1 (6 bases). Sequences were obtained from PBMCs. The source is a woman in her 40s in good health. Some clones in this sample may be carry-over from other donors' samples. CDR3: CASSARLVKGELHF. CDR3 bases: TGTGCCAGCAGCGCGAGATTAGTAAAGGGGGAGTTACATTTT.